A selection of T cell receptor beta chains follows, all from one sample in a study of cytomegalovirus exposure and HLA in healthy donors. The table came from immunoSEQ multiplex PCR; TCRdb's copy has only in-frame clones and leaves some out. The table records tens of thousands of clones, 65% to 80% of them present only once. Sequencing used PBMCs. Receptor source: a male donor in good health and CMV-seropositive. The CDR3 runs from the conserved cysteine through the conserved F or W. A D gene is named only where the DNA matches it firmly. Size values are once, few and many counts, or a class for expanded clones, and some rows have none.

d_call clone_size j_call v_call cdr3_nt cdr3_aa
. . TRBJ2-7 TRBV28 TGTGCCAGCAGCTCGCGCTACGAGCAGTACTTC CASSSRYEQYF
TRBD2 few TRBJ2-2 TRBV27 TGTGCCAGCAGTTCTACGGGACTAGCGATGAACACCGGGGAGCTGTTTTTT CASSSTGLAMNTGELFF
TRBD2 . TRBJ2-1 TRBV30 TGTGCCTGGAGTGTAACTAGCGGGGGGGCCAGTGAGCAGTTCTTC CAWSVTSGGASEQFF
TRBD2 few TRBJ2-5 TRBV28 TGTGCCAGCAGCCTGACCCGAGCGGGGGGGCCGGGCGAGACCCAGTACTTC CASSLTRAGGPGETQYF
. once TRBJ2-2 TRBV13 TGTGCCAGCAGCCTACAGAGAGCCGGGGAGCTGTTTTTT CASSLQRAGELFF
TRBD1 few TRBJ2-7 TRBV28 TGTGCCAGCAGAGGGACAGGCGTTTACGAGCAGTACTTC CASRGTGVYEQYF
. . TRBJ2-2 TRBV11-3 TGTGCCAGCAGCTTAGTTTCAGGAACGAACACCGGGGAGCTGTTTTTT CASSLVSGTNTGELFF
. . TRBJ2-7 TRBV6-5 TGTGCCAGCAGTCAGACATACTCCTACGAGCAGTACTTC CASSQTYSYEQYF
TRBD1 . TRBJ1-1 TRBV5-1 TGCGCCAGCAGCTCCCAGGGGGGCGAAGCTTTCTTT CASSSQGGEAFF
TRBD1 . TRBJ2-7 TRBV28 TGTGCCAGCAGTCTGGACAGGTACGAGCAGTACTTC CASSLDRYEQYF
. . TRBJ2-1 TRBV27 TGTGCCAGCACCCCCGGGACTTTGAGCTCCTACAATGAGCAGTTCTTC CASTPGTLSSYNEQFF
. once TRBJ1-2 TRBV2 TGTGCCAGCAGGGGGCCCGACTTGGAAGGCTACACCTTC CASRGPDLEGYTF
TRBD1 . TRBJ1-2 TRBV5-6 TGTGCCAGCAACCAGGGACAGGCATCCTATGGCTACACCTTC CASNQGQASYGYTF
TRBD2 . TRBJ2-7 TRBV5-1 TGCGCCAGCAACCCGGCGGGGGGTTACGAGCAGTACTTC CASNPAGGYEQYF
TRBD1 . TRBJ2-7 TRBV19 TGTGCCAGTAGTATTATCGCCCGGGACAGTAAATCCTACGAGCAGTACTTC CASSIIARDSKSYEQYF
TRBD1 . TRBJ1-5 TRBV7-9 TGTTCCAGCAGCCCCAGGGGGCAGTGGAGCAATCAGCCCCAGCATTTT CSSSPRGQWSNQPQHF
. . TRBJ1-6 TRBV30 TGTGCCGGACGGAGGGACGGGGCCCTCCACTTT CAGRRDGALHF
. . TRBJ1-4 TRBV7-2 TGTGCCAGCAGCTTAGGGGCAGGGACTAATGAAAAACTGTTTTTT CASSLGAGTNEKLFF
. once TRBJ2-2 TRBV7-3 TGTGCCAGCAGCTTGGGGCGCGGATTTAACACCGGGGAGCTGTTTTTT CASSLGRGFNTGELFF
. . TRBJ2-7 TRBV10-3 TGTGCCATCAGTGGTAACTCCTACGAGCAGTACTTC CAISGNSYEQYF
. . TRBJ2-7 TRBV6-5 TGTGCCAGCAGTTACGGGCAGTCCTACGAGCAGTACTTC CASSYGQSYEQYF
TRBD2 once TRBJ2-3 TRBV30 TGTGCCTGGACCCATAGCGGGAGCTCAGATACGCAGTATTTT CAWTHSGSSDTQYF
TRBD2 . TRBJ2-3 TRBV9 TGTGCCAGCAGCGGAACTAGCGGGAGCGGGGCAGATACGCAGTATTTT CASSGTSGSGADTQYF
. . TRBJ1-1 TRBV7-3 TGTGCCAGCAGCTTAGGTGCAGGGAGGGCGACTGAAGCTTTCTTT CASSLGAGRATEAFF
. . TRBJ2-5 TRBV5-3 TGTGCCAGAAGCTTGGCGAGGGAGACCCAGTACTTC CARSLARETQYF
. . TRBJ1-1 TRBV19 TGTGCCAGTAGTCCGCTCGCGGGGGCGAGGACTGAAGCTTTCTTT CASSPLAGARTEAFF
TRBD1 . TRBJ1-5 TRBV6-5 TGTGCCAGCAGTTACTCTAACAGGGGTAATCAGCCCCAGCATTTT CASSYSNRGNQPQHF
TRBD1 . TRBJ1-1 TRBV18 TGTGCCAGCTCAGAACAGGGGGCGGGGATGAACACTGAAGCTTTCTTT CASSEQGAGMNTEAFF
. . TRBJ1-5 TRBV21-1 TGTGCCAGCAGCAAAGTTGGCAGAAACTACAATCAGCCCCAGCATTTT CASSKVGRNYNQPQHF
TRBD2 . TRBJ2-7 TRBV15 TGTGCCACCAGCAGAGGGAGCGGGGGGGCCTACGAGCAGTACTTC CATSRGSGGAYEQYF
TRBD1 . TRBJ1-4 TRBV2 TGTGCCAGCAGTGGGGACAGGGTGGGGTTGAACGAAAAACTGTTTTTT CASSGDRVGLNEKLFF
. . TRBJ2-3 TRBV1 TGCACCAGCAGCCAAGATCTGCCGACTAGCCAGTATTTT CTSSQDLPTSQYF
. . TRBJ2-7 TRBV7-2 TGTGCCAGCAGCTCCGCAGGGGCCTCTTCATACGAGCAGTACTTC CASSSAGASSYEQYF
. . TRBJ1-1 TRBV6-5 TGTGCCAGCAAAAGGGGCTCCGAGAACACTGAAGCTTTCTTT CASKRGSENTEAFF
TRBD1 . TRBJ2-1 TRBV9 TGTGCCAGCAGCGGACACCGGGACAGATCCTACAATGAGCAGTTCTTC CASSGHRDRSYNEQFF
TRBD1 . TRBJ1-6 TRBV10-3 TGTGCCATCAGTCCTCGGGACAGGGATGCTAATTCACCCCTCCACTTT CAISPRDRDANSPLHF
. . TRBJ2-3 TRBV19 TGTGCCAGTAGCCTCGGGTCTGGCACAGATACGCAGTATTTT CASSLGSGTDTQYF
TRBD2 . TRBJ2-1 TRBV6-5 TGTGCCGGTGAGCGGGGGCCCTACAATGAGCAGTTCTTC CAGERGPYNEQFF
TRBD1 . TRBJ2-7 TRBV5-1 TGCGCCAGCAGCTTAGATGGACAGGGAATCTACGAGCAGTACTTC CASSLDGQGIYEQYF
TRBD1 . TRBJ2-7 TRBV7-9 TGTGCCAGCAGCTTGGACAGGGACAGGCAGCAGTACTTC CASSLDRDRQQYF
. few TRBJ1-1 TRBV4-1 TGCGCCAGCAGCCAAGGTTCAGGGCGCTTGGGGAACACTGAAGCTTTCTTT CASSQGSGRLGNTEAFF
. . TRBJ2-3 TRBV12-2 TGTGCAAGTCGCTTATCCGTAGCGGGACCCACAGATACGCAGTATTTT CASRLSVAGPTDTQYF
TRBD2 . TRBJ2-1 TRBV19 TGTGCCAGTAGTATGACTAGCTCCCCTAGGGATGAGCAGTTCTTC CASSMTSSPRDEQFF
. . TRBJ1-6 TRBV7-2 TGTGCCAGCAGCCAACAGGGTGTCGGTAGTTCACCCCTCCACTTT CASSQQGVGSSPLHF
. . TRBJ2-1 TRBV7-6 TGTGCCAGCGCCACTAGGTTGGAGAATGAGCAGTTCTTC CASATRLENEQFF
TRBD1 . TRBJ2-2 TRBV5-1 TGCGCCAGCAGCTTGGAGGGACAGCTCGCCGGGGAGCTGTTTTTT CASSLEGQLAGELFF
. few TRBJ1-5 TRBV6-1 TGTGCCAGCAGTGACGGGGGGGGGCGAGGTGGTAATCAGCCCCAGCATTTT CASSDGGGRGGNQPQHF
TRBD1 . TRBJ1-5 TRBV19 TGTGCCAGTAGTCTTAGGGACAGAAGCAATCAGCCCCAGCATTTT CASSLRDRSNQPQHF
. . TRBJ1-5 TRBV9 TGTGCCAGCAGCGTAGATGCAGGGAATCAGCCCCAGCATTTT CASSVDAGNQPQHF
TRBD1 . TRBJ1-2 TRBV18 TGTGCCAGCTCACCACGATTAGTTGCAGTCGGGACAGGGGGCGACTATGGCTACACCTTC CASSPRLVAVGTGGDYGYTF
. . TRBJ2-3 TRBV5-8 TGTGCCAGCAGCTCGCTACGGGGTGGGACAGATACGCAGTATTTT CASSSLRGGTDTQYF
TRBD1 . TRBJ2-5 TRBV18 TGTGCCAGCTCACCGACAGGGAAAGAGACCCAGTACTTC CASSPTGKETQYF
. . TRBJ2-7 TRBV7-9 TGTTCCAGCAGACCAACAGGGCCCTACTCCTACGAGCAGTACTTC CSSRPTGPYSYEQYF